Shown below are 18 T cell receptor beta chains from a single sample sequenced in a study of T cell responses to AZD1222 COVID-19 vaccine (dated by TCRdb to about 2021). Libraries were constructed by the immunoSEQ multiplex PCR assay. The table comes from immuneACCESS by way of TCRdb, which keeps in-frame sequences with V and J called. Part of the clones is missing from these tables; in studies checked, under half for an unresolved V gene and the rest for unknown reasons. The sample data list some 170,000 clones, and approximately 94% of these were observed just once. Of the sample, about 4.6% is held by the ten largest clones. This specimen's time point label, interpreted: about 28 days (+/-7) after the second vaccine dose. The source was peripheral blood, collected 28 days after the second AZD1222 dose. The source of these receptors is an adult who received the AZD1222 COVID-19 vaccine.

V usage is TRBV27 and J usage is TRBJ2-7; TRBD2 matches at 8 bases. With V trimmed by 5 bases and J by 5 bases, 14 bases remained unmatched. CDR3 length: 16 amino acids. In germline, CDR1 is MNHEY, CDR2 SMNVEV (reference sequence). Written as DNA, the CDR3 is TGTGCCAGCAGTGGGGGGGGAGGGACTAGAATGAACGAGCAGTACTTC. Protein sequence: CASSGGGGTRMNEQYF.

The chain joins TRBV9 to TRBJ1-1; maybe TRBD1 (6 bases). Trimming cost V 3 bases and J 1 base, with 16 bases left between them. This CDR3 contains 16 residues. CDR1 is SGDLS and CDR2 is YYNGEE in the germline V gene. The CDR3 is CASSAGRGGANTEAFF. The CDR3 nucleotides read TGTGCCAGCAGCGCCGGGCGAGGGGGGGCGAACACTGAAGCTTTCTTT.

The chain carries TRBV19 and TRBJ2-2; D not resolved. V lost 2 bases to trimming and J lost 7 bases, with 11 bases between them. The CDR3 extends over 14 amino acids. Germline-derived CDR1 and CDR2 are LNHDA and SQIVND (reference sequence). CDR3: CASSILSSGGELFF. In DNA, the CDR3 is TGTGCCAGTAGTATACTGTCGTCCGGCGGGGAGCTGTTTTTT.

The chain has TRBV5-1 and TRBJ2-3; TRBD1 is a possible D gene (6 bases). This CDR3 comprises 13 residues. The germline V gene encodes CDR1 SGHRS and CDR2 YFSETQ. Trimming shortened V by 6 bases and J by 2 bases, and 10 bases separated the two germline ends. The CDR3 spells CASKRQDTDTQYF. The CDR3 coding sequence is TGCGCCAGCAAGCGACAGGACACAGATACGCAGTATTTT.

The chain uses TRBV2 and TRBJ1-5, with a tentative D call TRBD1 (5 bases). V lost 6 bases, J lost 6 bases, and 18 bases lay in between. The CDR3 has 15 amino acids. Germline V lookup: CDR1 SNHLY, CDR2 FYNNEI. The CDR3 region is CASRQGEGNTQPQHF. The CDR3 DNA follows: TGTGCCAGCAGGCAGGGCGAGGGGAACACTCAGCCCCAGCATTTT.

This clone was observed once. CDR3 nucleotide sequence: TGTGCCATCAGTGAGTCTGCAGGGTGGGGCACCATATATTTT. This codes for CAISESAGWGTIYF. The gene calls are TRBV10-3 and TRBJ1-3; the D gene is possibly TRBD1 (5 bases). CDR3 length: 14 residues. V shed 0 bases and J shed 9 bases, with 12 bases lying between them. The germline gives CDR1 ENHRY, CDR2 SYGVKD.

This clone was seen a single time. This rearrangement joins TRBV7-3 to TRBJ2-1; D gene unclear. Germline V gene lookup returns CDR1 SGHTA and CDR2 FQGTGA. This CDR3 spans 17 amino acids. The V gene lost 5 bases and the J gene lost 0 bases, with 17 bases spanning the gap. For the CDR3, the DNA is TGTGCCAGCAGCCCCTCGGTCGGCTCTAGCTCCTACAATGAGCAGTTCTTC. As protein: CASSPSVGSSSYNEQFF.

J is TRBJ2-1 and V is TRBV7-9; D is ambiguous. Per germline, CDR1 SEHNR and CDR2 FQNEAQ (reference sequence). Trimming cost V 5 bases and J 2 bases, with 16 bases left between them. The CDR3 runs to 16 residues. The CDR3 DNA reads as TGTGCCAGCAGCGCACACGCCAACACGCCCTACAATGAGCAGTTCTTC. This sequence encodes CASSAHANTPYNEQFF.

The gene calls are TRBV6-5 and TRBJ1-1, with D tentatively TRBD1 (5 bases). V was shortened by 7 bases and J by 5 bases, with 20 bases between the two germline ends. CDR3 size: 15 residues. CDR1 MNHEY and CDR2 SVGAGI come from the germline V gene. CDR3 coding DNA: TGTGCCAGCACCTATAGGGAGGGGCCTGGAACTGAAGCTTTCTTT. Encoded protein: CASTYREGPGTEAFF.

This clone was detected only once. The CDR3 coding sequence is TGTGCCACCAGTGATTCAAGGACAGCCCAAGAGACCCAGTACTTC. It codes for CATSDSRTAQETQYF. The J gene is TRBJ2-5, the V gene TRBV24-1; weak D call: TRBD1 (6 bases). The CDR3 extends over 15 amino acids. CDR1 is KGHDR, CDR2 SFDVKD, per germline. V gave up 2 bases and J gave up 1 base, with 10 bases separating them.

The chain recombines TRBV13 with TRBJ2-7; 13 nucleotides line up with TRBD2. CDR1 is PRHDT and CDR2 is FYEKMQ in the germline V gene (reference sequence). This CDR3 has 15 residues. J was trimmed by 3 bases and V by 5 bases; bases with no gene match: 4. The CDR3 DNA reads TGTGCCAGCAGCACCGGACTAGCGGGAGTCTACGAGCAGTACTTC. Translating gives CASSTGLAGVYEQYF.

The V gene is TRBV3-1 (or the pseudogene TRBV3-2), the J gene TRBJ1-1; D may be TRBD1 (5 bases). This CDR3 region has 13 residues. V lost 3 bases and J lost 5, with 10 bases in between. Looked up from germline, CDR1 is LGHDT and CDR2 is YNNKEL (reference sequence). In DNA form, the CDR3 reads TGTGCCAGCAGCCAGGGGGTGGAGACTGAAGCTTTCTTT. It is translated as CASSQGVETEAFF.

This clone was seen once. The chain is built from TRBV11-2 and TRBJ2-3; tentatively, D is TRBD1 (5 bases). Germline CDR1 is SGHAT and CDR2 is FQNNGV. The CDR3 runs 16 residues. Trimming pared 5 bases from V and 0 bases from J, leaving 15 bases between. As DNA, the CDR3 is TGTGCCAGCAGCCGCATTGGGGCAGCTAGCACAGATACGCAGTATTTT. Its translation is CASSRIGAASTDTQYF.

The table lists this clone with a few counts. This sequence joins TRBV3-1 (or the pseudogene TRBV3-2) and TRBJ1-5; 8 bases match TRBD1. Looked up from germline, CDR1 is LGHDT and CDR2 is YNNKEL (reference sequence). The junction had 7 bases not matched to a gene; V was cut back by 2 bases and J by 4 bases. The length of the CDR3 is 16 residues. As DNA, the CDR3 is TGTGCCAGCAGCCAATCTCAGGGGGCCCTAAATCAGCCCCAGCATTTT. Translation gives CASSQSQGALNQPQHF.

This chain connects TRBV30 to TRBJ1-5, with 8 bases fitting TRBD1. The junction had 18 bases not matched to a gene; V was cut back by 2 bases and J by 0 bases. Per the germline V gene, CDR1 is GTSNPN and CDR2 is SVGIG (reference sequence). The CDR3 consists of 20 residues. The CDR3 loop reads CAWSLGPGQANTYSNQPQHF. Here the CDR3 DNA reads TGTGCCTGGAGTCTAGGCCCGGGACAGGCAAATACTTATAGCAATCAGCCCCAGCATTTT.

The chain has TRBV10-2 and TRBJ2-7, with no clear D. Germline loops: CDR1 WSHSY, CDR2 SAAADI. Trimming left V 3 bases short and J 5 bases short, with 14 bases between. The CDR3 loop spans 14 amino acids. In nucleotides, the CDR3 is TGCGCCAGCAGTGATCGTGCCCTAAACAACGAGCAGTACTTC. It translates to CASSDRALNNEQYF.

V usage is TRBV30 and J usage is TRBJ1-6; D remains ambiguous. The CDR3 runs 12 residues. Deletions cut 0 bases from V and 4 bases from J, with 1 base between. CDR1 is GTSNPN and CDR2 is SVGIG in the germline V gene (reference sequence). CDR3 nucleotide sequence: TGTGCCTGGAGTGTATATAATTCACCCCTCCACTTT. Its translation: CAWSVYNSPLHF.

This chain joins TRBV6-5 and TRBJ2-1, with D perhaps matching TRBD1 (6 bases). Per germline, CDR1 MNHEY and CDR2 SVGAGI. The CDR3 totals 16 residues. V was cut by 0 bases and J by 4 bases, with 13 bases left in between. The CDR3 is CASSYSYGQTYNEQFF. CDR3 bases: TGTGCCAGCAGTTACTCGTACGGACAGACTTACAATGAGCAGTTCTTC.